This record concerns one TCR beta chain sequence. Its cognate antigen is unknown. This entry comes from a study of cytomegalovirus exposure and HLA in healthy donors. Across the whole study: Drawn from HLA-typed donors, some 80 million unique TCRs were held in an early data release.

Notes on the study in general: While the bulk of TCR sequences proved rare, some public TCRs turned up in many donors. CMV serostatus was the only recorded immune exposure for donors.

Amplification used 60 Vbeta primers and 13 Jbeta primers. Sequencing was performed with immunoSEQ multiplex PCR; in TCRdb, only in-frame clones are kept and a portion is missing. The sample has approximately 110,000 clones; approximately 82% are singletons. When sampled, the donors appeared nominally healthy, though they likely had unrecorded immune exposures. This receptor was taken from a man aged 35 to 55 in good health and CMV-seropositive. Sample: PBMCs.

The CDR3 nucleotides are TGTGCCAGCACCTATGACAGGGATACTGAAGCTTTCTTT. Protein: CASTYDRDTEAFF. This chain links TRBV2 with TRBJ1-1; TRBD1 matches 7 bases. V trimming: 7 bases; J trimming: 5 bases; junction bases outside the gene matches: 7. This CDR3 has 13 residues. In germline, CDR1 is SNHLY, CDR2 FYNNEI.